One sample yielded the 22 T cell receptor beta chains listed below, sequenced in a study of human T cells and chemical hapten exposure (TCRdb year 2021). Receptor libraries were prepared by 5' RACE. Sequenced using an Illumina MiSeq. Through fastp at Q25 and MiXCR, TCRdb rebuilt clones from the public reads, retaining in-frame beta chains. One record per CDR3 amino acid sequence lists the most common genes and DNA. The sample records under 85,000 distinct CDR3 sequences, more than 7.5% of which are singletons. The top ten hold approximately 2.1% of the sample. Total RNA was extracted from unfractionated whole blood collected in Tempus Blood RNA tubes. These TCRs come from a male donor in good health.

The rearrangement joins TRBV11-2 to TRBJ2-5; D unresolved. The germline V gene encodes CDR1 SGHAT and CDR2 FQNNGV. The CDR3 totals 15 residues. With 2 bases removed from V and 2 bases from J, the gap between germline ends came to 12 bases. The CDR3 spells CASSLFTASQETQYF. In DNA form, the CDR3 reads TGTGCCAGCAGCTTATTCACAGCCTCTCAAGAGACCCAGTACTTC.

The rearrangement uses TRBV10-3 and TRBJ2-7; 9 nucleotides align to TRBD2. The CDR3 is 20 residues long. V was pared by 3 bases and J by 2 bases, with 20 bases of the junction left unmatched. Germline CDR1 and CDR2: ENHRY and SYGVKD. CDR3 nucleotide sequence: TGTGCCATCAGTGACCCACAAGGGGGTCATGTGGCGGGAGGGCCCTACGAGCAGTACTTC. It translates to CAISDPQGGHVAGGPYEQYF.

This clonotype was detected many times. This chain joins TRBV6-5 and TRBJ2-7; the match to TRBD1 covers 9 bases. Germline CDR1 is MNHEY and CDR2 is SVGAGI. The CDR3 extends over 15 amino acids. With V trimmed by 2 bases and J by 5 bases, 7 bases remained unmatched. The DNA for the CDR3 is TGTGCCAGCAGTTACACCGGGACAGGGAGGAACGAGCAGTACTTC. This encodes CASSYTGTGRNEQYF.

This clonotype was found many times. The chain carries TRBV14 and TRBJ2-3, with D perhaps TRBD1 (6 bases). This CDR3 has 16 residues. Germline CDR1 is SGHDN and CDR2 is FVKESK. Deletions cut 4 bases from V and 2 bases from J, with 16 bases between. For the CDR3, the DNA is TGTGCCAGCAGCCCCTCTTACCGGACAGTCACAGATACGCAGTATTTT. As protein: CASSPSYRTVTDTQYF.

There are a few counts of this clonotype. The chain recombines TRBV9 with TRBJ2-1, with 10 positions matching TRBD2. The CDR3 is 17 amino acids. The V and J ends lost 4 bases and 6 bases, in that order; junction bases with no gene match: 13. Germline V gene data show CDR1 as SGDLS and CDR2 as YYNGEE. CDR3 nucleotide sequence: TGTGCCAGCAGCCCTAGGGGGCTAGCGGGAGTGGGCAATGAGCAGTTCTTC. Amino acids: CASSPRGLAGVGNEQFF.

This clonotype was counted many times. The J gene is TRBJ2-1, the V gene TRBV7-7; TRBD1 matches at 7 bases. CDR3 length: 14 residues. The germline CDR1 and CDR2 sequences are SSHAT and FNYEAQ (reference sequence). The ends lost 2 bases at V and 9 bases at J; junction bases unmatched: 7. The CDR3, as DNA: TGTGCCAGCAGCTTAAACAGGGGAATCAGTGAGCAGTTCTTC. This encodes CASSLNRGISEQFF. The complete variable domain, with remaining parts taken from reference TRBV7-7 and TRBJ2-1, reads GAGVSQSPRYKVTKRGQDVTLRCDPISSHATLYWYQQALGQGPEFLTYFNYEAQPDKSGLPSDRFSAERPEGSISTLTIQRTEQRDSAMYRCASSLNRGISEQFFGPGTRLTVL.

This clonotype turned up a few times. The chain links TRBV3-1 to TRBJ1-2; D unclear. Trimming pared 4 bases from V and 8 bases from J, leaving 11 bases between. This CDR3 contains 12 residues. CDR1 is LGHDT, CDR2 YNNKEL, per germline (reference sequence). This CDR3 is CASSPLEGGYTF. The CDR3 DNA is TGTGCCAGCAGCCCTCTTGAGGGAGGCTACACCTTC.

V and J are TRBV7-2 and TRBJ2-7; 9 nucleotides line up with TRBD2. The germline V gene has CDR1 SGHTA and CDR2 FQGNSA. The CDR3 length is 15 residues. The V and J ends lost 2 bases and 3 bases, in that order; junction bases with no gene match: 5. CDR3 sequence: CASSLSIAGDYEQYF. The CDR3 nucleotides are TGTGCCAGCAGCTTATCCATAGCGGGGGACTACGAGCAGTACTTC.

The chain uses TRBV7-9 and TRBJ2-3, with D perhaps being TRBD1 or TRBD2 (6 bases each). The CDR3 is made up of 13 amino acids. Deletions cut 8 bases from V and 4 bases from J, with 13 bases between. Germline CDR1 is SEHNR and CDR2 is FQNEAQ (reference sequence). CDR3 nucleotides: TGTGCCAGCCGGGGGCCAACGGCAGATACGCAGTATTTT. Its protein product is CASRGPTADTQYF.

This clonotype showed up just a few times. V is TRBV7-3 and J is TRBJ1-6, with TRBD1 matching 9 bases. Per the germline V gene, CDR1 is SGHTA and CDR2 is FQGTGA. This CDR3 has 17 residues. V gave up 1 base and J gave up 6 bases; unmatched junction bases: 7. CDR3 loop: CASSLKPGTGLNSPLHF. The CDR3 DNA follows: TGTGCCAGCAGCTTAAAACCCGGGACAGGGCTTAATTCACCCCTCCACTTT.

This chain joins TRBV5-1 and TRBJ1-6; 11 positions agree with TRBD1. With V trimmed by 6 bases and J by 7 bases, 12 bases remained unmatched. The CDR3 sequence is 17 residues long. Per the germline V gene, CDR1 is SGHRS and CDR2 is YFSETQ. The CDR3 DNA follows: TGCGCCAGCACCTTCTCCGGGACAGGGGGTTACAATTCACCCCTCCACTTT. Translated: CASTFSGTGGYNSPLHF.

This clonotype was observed a handful of times. This chain links TRBV7-9 with TRBJ2-7; 9 bases agree with TRBD1. The trim removed 6 bases at V and 2 bases at J, leaving 2 bases unmatched. The CDR3 sequence is 13 residues long. Germline loops: CDR1 SEHNR, CDR2 FQNEAQ (reference sequence). CDR3 amino acids: CASRGTGTYEQYF. The CDR3 nucleotides read TGTGCCAGCAGAGGGACAGGGACCTACGAGCAGTACTTC. The whole variable domain, filled in from reference TRBV7-9 and TRBJ2-7, reads DTGVSQNPRHKITKRGQNVTFRCDPISEHNRLYWYRQTLGQGPEFLTYFQNEAQLEKSRLLSDRFSAERPKGSFSTLEIQRTEQGDSAMYLCASRGTGTYEQYFGPGTRLTVT.

This clonotype was picked up many times. The CDR3 loop reads CASSYSAMDREGTEAFF. CDR3 nucleotides: TGTGCCAGCAGTTACTCGGCCATGGACAGGGAGGGCACTGAAGCTTTCTTT. The V gene is TRBV6-5, the J gene TRBJ1-1, with 8 bases matching TRBD1. Trimming at V came to 0 bases and at J to 4 bases, leaving 10 bases not matched to a gene. The CDR3 consists of 17 residues. CDR1 and CDR2 (germline): MNHEY, SVGAGI.

This rearrangement joins TRBV11-2 to TRBJ2-2; 7 positions match TRBD1. There are 14 residues in the CDR3. Germline CDR1 reads SGHAT; CDR2 reads FQNNGV. J lost 6 bases, V lost 3 bases, and 4 bases had no gene match. CDR3 DNA: TGTGCCAGCAGCTTTACAGGGGTGTCCGGGGAGCTGTTTTTT. Translating gives CASSFTGVSGELFF.

The V gene is TRBV29-1, the J gene TRBJ2-3; D possibly corresponds to TRBD2 (5 bases). CDR3 length: 14 residues. The germline V gene has CDR1 SQVTM and CDR2 ANQGSEA. V was cut by 4 bases and J by 2 bases, with 13 bases left in between. The CDR3 nucleotides read TGCAGCGTTGGCGGGCAGACGAACACAGATACGCAGTATTTT. This translates into CSVGGQTNTDTQYF.

At least ten counts were recorded for this clonotype. The chain employs TRBV7-2 and TRBJ1-4; D is unresolved. The V gene's germline CDR1 is SGHTA and CDR2 FQGNSA. The CDR3 covers 11 residues. V gave up 1 base and J gave up 12 bases, with 6 bases separating them. The CDR3 DNA is TGTGCCAGCAGCTTAGGACGGGAACTGTTTTTT. This sequence encodes CASSLGRELFF.

This clonotype was found a few times. The J gene is TRBJ2-5, the V gene TRBV19; 8 nucleotides line up with TRBD1. The CDR3 totals 13 residues. Germline assignment: CDR1 LNHDA and CDR2 SQIVND (reference sequence). Unmatched junction bases numbered 5, after V lost 6 bases and J lost 5 bases. The CDR3 DNA is TGTGCCAGTAGGGAGACAGGGGACGAGACCCAGTACTTC. Its protein product is CASRETGDETQYF.

The V call is TRBV4-1, the J call TRBJ1-3, with TRBD1 as a possible D gene (5 bases). Germline CDR1 MGHRA, CDR2 YSYEKL. V was trimmed by 0 bases and J by 4 bases, leaving 16 bases between them. The CDR3 is 17 residues long. The CDR3 reads CASSQDLEQDYGNTIYF. CDR3 DNA sequence: TGCGCCAGCAGCCAAGATTTGGAACAGGACTACGGAAACACCATATATTTT.

CDR3 nucleotide sequence: TGCGCCAGCAGCATGGATTCAGGGGTCACTGAAGCTTTCTTT. Protein: CASSMDSGVTEAFF. The chain combines TRBV5-1 with TRBJ1-1; TRBD1 might be the D (6 bases). The CDR3 has 14 amino acids. V lost 4 bases and J lost 4, with 14 bases in between. CDR1 is SGHRS and CDR2 is YFSETQ in the germline V gene.

This clonotype was counted only a few times. The CDR3 nucleotides read TGTGCCAGCAGTTTAGGGCAGACCGTCCCAAACAATGAGCAGTTCTTC. It yields the protein CASSLGQTVPNNEQFF. This sequence joins TRBV12-3 or TRBV12-4 and TRBJ2-1, with D hard to call. Between the trimmed V and J ends, which lost 1 base and 5 bases, there was a span of 15 bases. This CDR3 is 16 amino acids long.

This clonotype has at least ten counts. The rearrangement joins TRBV20-1 to TRBJ2-3, with 11 bases identical to TRBD2. Per the germline V gene, CDR1 is DFQATT and CDR2 is SNEGSKA (reference sequence). J lost 4 bases, V lost 6 bases, and 18 bases had no gene match. This CDR3 contains 18 residues. For the CDR3, the DNA is TGCAGTGCCGCGGGACTAGCGGAGCCCCTGAAGGACCCAGATACGCAGTATTTT. Translation: CSAAGLAEPLKDPDTQYF.

In this sample, this clonotype turned up many times. V and J are TRBV5-1 and TRBJ2-3; D is tentatively TRBD1 or TRBD2 (6 bases each). Per the germline V gene, CDR1 is SGHRS and CDR2 is YFSETQ. Between the trimmed V and J ends, which lost 4 bases and 3 bases, there was a span of 15 bases. The CDR3 is made up of 15 amino acids. This CDR3 reads CASSAGQGSTDTQYF. The CDR3 DNA reads as TGCGCCAGCAGCGCGGGGCAGGGGTCTACAGATACGCAGTATTTT.